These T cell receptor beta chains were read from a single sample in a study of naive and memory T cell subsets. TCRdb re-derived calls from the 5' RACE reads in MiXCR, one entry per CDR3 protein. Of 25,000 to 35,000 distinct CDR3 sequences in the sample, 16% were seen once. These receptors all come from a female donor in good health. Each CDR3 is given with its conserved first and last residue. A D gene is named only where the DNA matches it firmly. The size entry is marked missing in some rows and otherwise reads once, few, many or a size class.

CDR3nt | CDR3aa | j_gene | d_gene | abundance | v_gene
TGCAGCGGTGACGCTTTACCGGACTATGGCTACACCTTC | CSGDALPDYGYTF | TRBJ1-2 | - | medium-sized | TRBV29-1
TGCAGTGCTAGAAAAGACTGGAACACTGAAGCTTTCTTT | CSARKDWNTEAFF | TRBJ1-1 | - | many | TRBV20-1
TGTGCCAGCAGTTACGGGGTAGCGGGGGGCCAAGAGACCCAGTACTTC | CASSYGVAGGQETQYF | TRBJ2-5 | TRBD2 | many | TRBV6-6
TGTGCCAGCAGTTACCCGAGACAGGGCGGGCAGTACTTC | CASSYPRQGGQYF | TRBJ2-7 | TRBD1 | many | TRBV6-6
TGCGCCAGCAGCCAAGGGGACAGGGGCAGGGACGAGCAGTACTTC | CASSQGDRGRDEQYF | TRBJ2-7 | TRBD1 | few | TRBV4-1
TGCGCCAGCAGCTGGTCGAACACTGAAGCTTTCTTT | CASSWSNTEAFF | TRBJ1-1 | - | - | TRBV5-1
TGTGCCAGCAGCCTCACACGTCGGGTGCCAGAGCAGTACTTC | CASSLTRRVPEQYF | TRBJ2-7 | - | - | TRBV27
TGTGCCAGCAGCTCGGGGAATGGGCCCCAGCATTTT | CASSSGNGPQHF | TRBJ1-5 | - | many | TRBV5-6
TGTGCCAGCAGTTTAACCCTGGCGGGTCCCGGGGAGCTGTTTTTT | CASSLTLAGPGELFF | TRBJ2-2 | - | medium-sized | TRBV12-3/TRBV12-4
TGTGCCAGCAGCCAGCGGGGGGGGGGAGAGAACACTGAAGCTTTCTTT | CASSQRGGGENTEAFF | TRBJ1-1 | - | many | TRBV12-3/TRBV12-4
TGTGCCAGCAGTGAGTCAGGGAGGTCTGGCTACACCTTC | CASSESGRSGYTF | TRBJ1-2 | - | many | TRBV6-4
TGCAGTGCTAGAACTGCCGGACAACGCCTCGACCTTCGCGGGGATACGCAGTATTTT | CSARTAGQRLDLRGDTQYF | TRBJ2-3 | - | many | TRBV20-1
TGTGCCAGCAGCCTGCAGGGGACGGCCAACGTCCTGACTTTC | CASSLQGTANVLTF | TRBJ2-6 | - | medium-sized | TRBV7-6
TGCGCCAGCAGCGAAATAGCGGGGCTGACCTACAATGAGCAGTTCTTC | CASSEIAGLTYNEQFF | TRBJ2-1 | TRBD2 | many | TRBV10-1
TGTGCCAGCAGCTCCCAGGGGGGGGTCAACGGGAATTCACCCCTCCACTTT | CASSSQGGVNGNSPLHF | TRBJ1-6 | TRBD1 | few | TRBV9
TGTGCCAGCAGCTTCCGGAGTGGGGGGGCGACTAACTATGGCTACACCTTC | CASSFRSGGATNYGYTF | TRBJ1-2 | - | once | TRBV7-8
TGTGCCAGCAGTTTCGCTAGCACTGAAGCTTTCTTT | CASSFASTEAFF | TRBJ1-1 | - | many | TRBV7-9
TGCAGTGCCCCCCGACAGGGAGAGACCCAGTACTTC | CSAPRQGETQYF | TRBJ2-5 | TRBD1 | many | TRBV20-1
TGTGCCAGCAGCCTGGAACAGGGGTCTTCGTTAGAAGCTTTCTTT | CASSLEQGSSLEAFF | TRBJ1-1 | TRBD1 | many | TRBV5-4
TGCAGCGCAGGGAGGGGGCTCGACACTGAAGCTTTCTTT | CSAGRGLDTEAFF | TRBJ1-1 | TRBD1 | many | TRBV29-1
TGTGCCAGCAGCTTTCCCAGGGGCGCCGCGGTGCAAAACACAGATACGCAGTATTTT | CASSFPRGAAVQNTDTQYF | TRBJ2-3 | - | many | TRBV5-5
TGCAGCGTTGAACCCGGGCCGGGGACTGAAGCTTTCTTT | CSVEPGPGTEAFF | TRBJ1-1 | - | few | TRBV29-1
TGTGCCAGCAGCCCCCGGTCTAGCGGGGGGGAGCAGTTCTTC | CASSPRSSGGEQFF | TRBJ2-1 | TRBD2 | - | TRBV7-9
TGTGCCAGCAGCTCCACTTCAGGGTTCCGAGGAAACACCATATATTTT | CASSSTSGFRGNTIYF | TRBJ1-3 | - | - | TRBV7-8
TGCAGCGCTCAGGACAGGGCCTACACTGAAGCTTTCTTT | CSAQDRAYTEAFF | TRBJ1-1 | TRBD1 | - | TRBV29-1
TGTGCCCTCGCAGGGCTGCACTCTGGGGCCAACGTCCTGACTTTC | CALAGLHSGANVLTF | TRBJ2-6 | - | few | TRBV12-3/TRBV12-4
TGTGCCAGCAGTTTAAGGGTCAAGGCCGAGCAGTACTTC | CASSLRVKAEQYF | TRBJ2-7 | - | - | TRBV27
TGTGCCAGCAGCTCCGGACAGACATCCTACGAGCAGTACTTC | CASSSGQTSYEQYF | TRBJ2-7 | - | - | TRBV7-8
TGTGCCAGCAGTTACACCGAGACGTACGAGCAGTACTTC | CASSYTETYEQYF | TRBJ2-7 | - | - | TRBV6-5